This T cell receptor (beta chain) was found in a study of control samples from healthy donors and cancer patients. Some clones are missing from TCRdb's copy, which holds only in-frame ones; the method was immunoSEQ multiplex PCR. The sample yields about 120,000 clones, 85% to 90% seen once. The CDR3 is made up of 18 amino acids. V was clipped by 3 bases and J by 1 base, with 18 bases between them. Germline CDR1 and CDR2: MNHNS and SASEGT. This chain uses TRBV6-1 with TRBJ2-2; D is tentatively TRBD1 or TRBD2 (5 bases each). The clonotype was recovered from a woman aged 45-65 years with colorectal cancer. Sequencing was done on a sample of PBMCs. In DNA form, the CDR3 reads TGTGCCAGCAGTGATCTCAGTCGGGGCAGACTGAACACCGGGGAGCTGTTTTTT. Translating it yields CASSDLSRGRLNTGELFF.